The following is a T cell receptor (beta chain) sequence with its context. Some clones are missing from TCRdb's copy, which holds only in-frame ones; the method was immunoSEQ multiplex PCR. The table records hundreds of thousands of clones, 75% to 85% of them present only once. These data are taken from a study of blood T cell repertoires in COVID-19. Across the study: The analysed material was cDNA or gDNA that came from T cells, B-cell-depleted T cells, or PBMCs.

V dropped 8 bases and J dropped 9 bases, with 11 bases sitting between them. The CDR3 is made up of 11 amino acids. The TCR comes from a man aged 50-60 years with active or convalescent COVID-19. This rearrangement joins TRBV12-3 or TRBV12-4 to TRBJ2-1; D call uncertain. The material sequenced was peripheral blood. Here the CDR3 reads CASRGVTEQFF. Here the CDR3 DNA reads TGTGCCAGCCGCGGCGTCACTGAGCAGTTCTTC.